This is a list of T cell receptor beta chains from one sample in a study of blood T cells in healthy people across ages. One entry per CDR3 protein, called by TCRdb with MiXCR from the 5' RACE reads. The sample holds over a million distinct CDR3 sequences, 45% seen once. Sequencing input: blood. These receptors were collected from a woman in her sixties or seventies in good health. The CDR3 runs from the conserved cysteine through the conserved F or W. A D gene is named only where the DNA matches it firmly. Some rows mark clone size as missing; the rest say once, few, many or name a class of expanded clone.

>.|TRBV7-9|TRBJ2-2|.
TGTGCCAGCAGCTTAGAGATCCCCGGGGAGCTGTTTTTT
CASSLEIPGELFF
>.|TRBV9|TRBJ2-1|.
TGTGCCAGCAGCGTAGGTCCGGGGGAGGTCCACAATGAGCAGTTCTTC
CASSVGPGEVHNEQFF
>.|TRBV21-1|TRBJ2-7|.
TGTGCCAGCAGCAAGGGACTAGCGGGGGAGCCCCCCTACGAGCAGTACTTC
CASSKGLAGEPPYEQYF
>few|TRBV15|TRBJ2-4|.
TGTGCCACCAGCAGTCCGGGGGGCTGGGACATTCAGTACTTC
CATSSPGGWDIQYF
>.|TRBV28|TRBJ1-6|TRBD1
TGTGCCAGCAGTTTTACGACAGGGGCGGGTTCACCCCTCCACTTT
CASSFTTGAGSPLHF
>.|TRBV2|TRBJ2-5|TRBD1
TGTGCCAGCATTCCTGGGACAGGAGAAGAGACCCAGTACTTC
CASIPGTGEETQYF
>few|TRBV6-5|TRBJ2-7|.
TGTGCCAGCAGTTACTCGACAGACCCCTACGAGCAGTACTTC
CASSYSTDPYEQYF
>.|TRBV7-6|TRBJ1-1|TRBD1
TGTGCCAGCAGCCTACCCGACAGGGACACTGAAGCTTTCTTT
CASSLPDRDTEAFF
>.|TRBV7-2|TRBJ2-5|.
TGTGCCAGCAGGATTACCGGGGAGCGGTACTTC
CASRITGERYF
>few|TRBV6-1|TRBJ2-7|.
TGTGCCAGCAGCGCGGGGCTCCTCTACGAGCAGTACTTC
CASSAGLLYEQYF
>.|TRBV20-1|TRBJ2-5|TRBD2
TGCAGTGCTAGGTCGGGTAGCGGGGGGACCCCTGAGACCCAGTACTTC
CSARSGSGGTPETQYF
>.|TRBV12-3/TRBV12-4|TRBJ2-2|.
TGTGCCAGCAGTGTAGACCAAGGATGGGAGCTGTTTTTT
CASSVDQGWELFF
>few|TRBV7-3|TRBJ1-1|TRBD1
TGTGCCAGCAGCCACACAGGGGCGAACACTGAAGCTTTCTTT
CASSHTGANTEAFF
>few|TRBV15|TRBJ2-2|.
TGTGCCACCAGCAGAGATCGCGGGAACACCGGGGAGCTGTTTTTT
CATSRDRGNTGELFF
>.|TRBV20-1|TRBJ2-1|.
TGCAGTGCTAGAGATCTCGGGGACAACCTGAGACAGTTCTTC
CSARDLGDNLRQFF
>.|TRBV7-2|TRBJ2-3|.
TGTGCCAGCAGCTCCCGGCTAAGGACAGATACGCAGTATTTT
CASSSRLRTDTQYF
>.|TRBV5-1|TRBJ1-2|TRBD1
TGCGCCAGCAGCTACCGGACAGGGGATGACTATGGCTACACCTTC
CASSYRTGDDYGYTF
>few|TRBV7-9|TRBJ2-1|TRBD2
TGTGCCAGCAGCGCGCTAGCGGGAGACTCCTACAATGAGCAGTTCTTC
CASSALAGDSYNEQFF
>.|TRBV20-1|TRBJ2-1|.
TGCAGTGTTAGGAAGGCGGGACAACGAGGGAATGAGCAGTTCTTC
CSVRKAGQRGNEQFF
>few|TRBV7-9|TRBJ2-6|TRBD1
TGTGCCAGCAGCTTACGGACAGGCCCTGGCTCTGGGGCCAACGTCCTGACTTTC
CASSLRTGPGSGANVLTF
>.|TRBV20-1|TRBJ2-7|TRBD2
TGCAGTGCTAGAGTACCCAGCGGGAGATCCTACGAGCAGTACTTC
CSARVPSGRSYEQYF
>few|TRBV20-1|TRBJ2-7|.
TGCAGTGCTAGAGCCCCCCGCTCGAGCTACGAGCAGTACTTC
CSARAPRSSYEQYF
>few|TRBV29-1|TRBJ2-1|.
TGCAGCGGGGGACAAACGGGTGAGCAGTTCTTC
CSGGQTGEQFF
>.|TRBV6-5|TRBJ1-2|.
TGTGCCAGCAGTTACTCGGACGACAGGCAAGCTAACTATGGCTACACCTTC
CASSYSDDRQANYGYTF
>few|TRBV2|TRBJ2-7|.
TGTGCCAGCAGGCGGGACATAGGCGCCGAGCAGTACTTC
CASRRDIGAEQYF
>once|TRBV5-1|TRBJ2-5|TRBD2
TGCGCCAGCAGCATATGGACTAGCGGGACTCAAGAGACCCAGTACTTC
CASSIWTSGTQETQYF
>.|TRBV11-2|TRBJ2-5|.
TGTGCCAGCAGCTTAAATCCTACTAGAACTATCCAAGAGACCCAGTACTTC
CASSLNPTRTIQETQYF
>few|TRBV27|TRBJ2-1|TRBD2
TGTGCCAGCAGTGCGCAGCTAGCGGGAGCCTACAATGAGCAGTTCTTC
CASSAQLAGAYNEQFF
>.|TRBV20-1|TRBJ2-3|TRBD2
TGCAGTGCTAGATCTAGCGGGACCACAGATACGCAGTATTTT
CSARSSGTTDTQYF
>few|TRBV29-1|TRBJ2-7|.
TGCAGCGCAACATTCTCCTACGAGCAGTACTTC
CSATFSYEQYF
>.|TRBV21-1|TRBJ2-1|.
TGTGCCAGCAGCAAAGAAGAACCCTACAATGAGCAGTTCTTC
CASSKEEPYNEQFF
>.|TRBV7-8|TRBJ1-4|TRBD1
TGTGCCAGCAGCTTCAGGGGGTTCCCTGAAAAACTGTCTTTT
CASSFRGFPEKLSF
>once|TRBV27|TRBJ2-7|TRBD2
TGTGCCAGCAGGACAGCGGGGTACGAGCAGTACTTC
CASRTAGYEQYF
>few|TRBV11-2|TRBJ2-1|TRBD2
TGTGCCAGCAGCTTAAGAGGACTAGCGGATTACAATGAGCAGTTCTTC
CASSLRGLADYNEQFF
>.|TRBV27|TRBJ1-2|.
TGTGCCAGCAGGTTTCAGGGAAGTAGCGGATACACCTTC
CASRFQGSSGYTF
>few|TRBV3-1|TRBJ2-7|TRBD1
TGTGCCAGCAGCCAAGGACAGGGGGTCTACGAGCAGTACTTC
CASSQGQGVYEQYF
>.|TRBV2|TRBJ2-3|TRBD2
TGTGCCAGCAGTCAGTTAGCGGGATCGCCCACAGATACGCAGTATTTT
CASSQLAGSPTDTQYF
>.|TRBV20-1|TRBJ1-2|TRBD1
TGCAGTGCTAACAGGGACAGCTATGGCTACACCTTC
CSANRDSYGYTF
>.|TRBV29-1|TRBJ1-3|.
TGCAGCGTTGTGATCGGGGGCTCTGGAAACACCATATATTTT
CSVVIGGSGNTIYF
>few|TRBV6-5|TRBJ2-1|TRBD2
TGTGCCAGCAGTTGGAGCGGGGCTAATTACAATGAGCAGTTCTTC
CASSWSGANYNEQFF
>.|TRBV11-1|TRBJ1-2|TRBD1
TGTGCCAGCAGTTCTTGGGACAGGGAGCCCTATGGCTACACCTTC
CASSSWDREPYGYTF
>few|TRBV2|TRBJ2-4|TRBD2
TGTGCCAGCACAACGGGACTAGCGTCAAACATTCAGTACTTC
CASTTGLASNIQYF
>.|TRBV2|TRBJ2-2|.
TGTGCCAGCAGGTTTAGGAACACCGGGGAGCTGTTTTTT
CASRFRNTGELFF
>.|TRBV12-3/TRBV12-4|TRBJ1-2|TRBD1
TGTGCCAGCACCCAGGGGGGTTACTATGGCTACACCTTC
CASTQGGYYGYTF
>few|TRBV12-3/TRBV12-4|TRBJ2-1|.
TGTGCCAGCAGTTTACCCGGACAGCGTTCCTACAATGAGCAGTTCTTC
CASSLPGQRSYNEQFF
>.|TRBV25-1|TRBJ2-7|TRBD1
TGTGCCAGCAGTGAAGGGGACAGGGGCGACGAGCAGTACTTC
CASSEGDRGDEQYF
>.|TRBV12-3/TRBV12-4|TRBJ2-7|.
TGTGCCAGCATCGTGGTTACGGACTCCTACGAGCAGTACTTC
CASIVVTDSYEQYF
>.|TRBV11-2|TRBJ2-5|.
TGTGCCAGCAGCCTAGACCAGATGGAGGCGTTGGGGGAGACCCAGTACTTC
CASSLDQMEALGETQYF
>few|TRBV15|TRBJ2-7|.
TGTGCCACCAGCACGGACAGACGGTCCAAGCAGTACTTC
CATSTDRRSKQYF
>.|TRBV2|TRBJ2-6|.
TGTGCCAGCAGTGTCTGGAGCTCTGGGGCCAACGTCCCGACTTTC
CASSVWSSGANVPTF
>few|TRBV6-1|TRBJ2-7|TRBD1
TGTGCCAGCAGTGACTCCGTACAGGGGCGGAGGTACTTC
CASSDSVQGRRYF